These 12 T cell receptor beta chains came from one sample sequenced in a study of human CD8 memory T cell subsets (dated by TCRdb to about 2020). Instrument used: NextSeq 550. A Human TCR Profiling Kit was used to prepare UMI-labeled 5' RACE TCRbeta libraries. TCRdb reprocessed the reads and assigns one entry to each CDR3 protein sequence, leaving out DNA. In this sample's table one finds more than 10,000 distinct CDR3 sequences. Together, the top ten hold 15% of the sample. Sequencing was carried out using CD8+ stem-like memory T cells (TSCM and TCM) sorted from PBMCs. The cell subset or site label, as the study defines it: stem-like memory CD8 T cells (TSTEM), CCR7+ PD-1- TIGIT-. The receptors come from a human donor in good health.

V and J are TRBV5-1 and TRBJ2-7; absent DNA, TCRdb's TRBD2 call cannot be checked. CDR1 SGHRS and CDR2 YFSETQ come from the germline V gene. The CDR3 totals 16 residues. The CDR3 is CASSLRFSGSFYEQYF.

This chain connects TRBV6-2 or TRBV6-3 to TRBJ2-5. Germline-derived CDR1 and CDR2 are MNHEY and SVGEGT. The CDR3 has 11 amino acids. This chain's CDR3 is CASSSAGTQYF.

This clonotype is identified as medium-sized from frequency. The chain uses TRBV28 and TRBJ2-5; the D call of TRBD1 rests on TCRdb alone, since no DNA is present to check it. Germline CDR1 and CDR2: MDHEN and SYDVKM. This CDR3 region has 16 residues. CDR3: CASSSGTGGLEETQYF. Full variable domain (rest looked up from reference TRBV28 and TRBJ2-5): DVKVTQSSRYLVKRTGEKVFLECVQDMDHENMFWYRQDPGLGLRLIYFSYDVKMKEKGDIPEGYSVSREKKERFSLILESASTNQTSMYLCASSSGTGGLEETQYFGPGTRLLVL.

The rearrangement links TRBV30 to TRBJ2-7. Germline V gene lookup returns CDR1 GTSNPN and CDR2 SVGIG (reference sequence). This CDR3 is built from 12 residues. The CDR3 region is CAWSVSRLEQYF.

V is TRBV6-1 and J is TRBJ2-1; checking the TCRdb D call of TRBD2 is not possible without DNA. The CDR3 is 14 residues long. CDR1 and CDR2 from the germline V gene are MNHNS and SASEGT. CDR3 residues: CASQTLAGTNEQFF.

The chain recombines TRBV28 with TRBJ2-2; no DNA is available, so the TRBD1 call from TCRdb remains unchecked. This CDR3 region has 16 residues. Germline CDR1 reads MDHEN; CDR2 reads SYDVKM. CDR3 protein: CASSPDPGGLTGELFF.

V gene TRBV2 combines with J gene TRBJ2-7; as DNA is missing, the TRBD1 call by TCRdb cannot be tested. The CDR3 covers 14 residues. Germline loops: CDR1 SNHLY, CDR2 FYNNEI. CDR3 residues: CASSAGILNYEQYF.

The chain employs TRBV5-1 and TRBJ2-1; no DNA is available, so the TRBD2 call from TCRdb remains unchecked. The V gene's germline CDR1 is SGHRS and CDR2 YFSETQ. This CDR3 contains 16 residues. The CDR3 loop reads CASSLVGGLANNEQFF.

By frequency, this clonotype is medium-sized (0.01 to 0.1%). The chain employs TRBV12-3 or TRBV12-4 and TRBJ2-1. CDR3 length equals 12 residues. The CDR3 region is CASNFDGDEQFF.

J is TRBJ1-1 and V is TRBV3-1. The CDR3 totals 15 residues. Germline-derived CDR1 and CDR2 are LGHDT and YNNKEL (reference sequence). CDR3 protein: CASSQVFGRNTEAFF.

The CDR3 is CASSYAEPQDYGSPLHF. The rearrangement joins TRBV6-2 or TRBV6-3 to TRBJ1-6. The CDR3 sequence is 17 residues long. Per germline, CDR1 MNHEY and CDR2 SVGEGT.

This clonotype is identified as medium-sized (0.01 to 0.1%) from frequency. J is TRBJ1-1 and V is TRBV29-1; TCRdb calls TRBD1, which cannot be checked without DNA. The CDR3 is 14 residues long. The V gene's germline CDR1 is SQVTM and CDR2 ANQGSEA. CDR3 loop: CSVEQGQGLPEAFF.